These 10 T cell receptor beta chains originate from one sample sequenced in a study of regulatory T cells in long-lasting Graves disease. HTBI primers from iRepertoire and Arm-PCR of CDR3 regions yielded the TCR beta libraries. TCRdb analysed the multiplex PCR reads with MiXCR anew, one entry per CDR3 protein. Of more than 450,000 distinct CDR3 sequences listed, about 17% are singletons. The time point: newly diagnosed GD, antithyroid drugs for less than 3 months. The TCR library was made from RNA extracted from PBMCs. The same data also went into a second study, on T cells in Graves' hyperthyroidism and ophthalmopathy.

The sample consisted of peripheral blood mononuclear cells (PBMCs), taken at new diagnosis, from a patient treated with antithyroid drugs. These receptors all stem from a man aged 35 to 55 with Graves disease.

The chain links TRBV27 to TRBJ2-7; D may be TRBD2 (6 bases). The V gene's germline CDR1 is MNHEY and CDR2 SMNVEV (reference sequence). Trimming pared 3 bases from V and 1 base from J, leaving 10 bases between. This CDR3 contains 14 residues. The CDR3 loop is CASSFGRQSYEQYF. The CDR3 DNA reads as TGTGCCAGCAGTTTTGGGAGGCAGTCCTACGAGCAGTACTTC.

The chain uses TRBV7-9 and TRBJ2-1, with D unresolved. Between the trimmed V and J ends, which lost 1 base and 3 bases, there was a span of 4 bases. The CDR3 is 13 residues long. Germline V gene data show CDR1 as SEHNR and CDR2 as FQNEAQ (reference sequence). The CDR3 loop is CASSLGYYNEQFF. The CDR3 coding sequence is TGTGCCAGCAGCTTAGGATACTACAATGAGCAGTTCTTC.

The rearrangement joins TRBV5-1 to TRBJ1-2; possible D gene TRBD1, 6 bases. Germline-derived CDR1 and CDR2 are SGHRS and YFSETQ. The V end was cut by 4 bases, the J end by 4 bases, with 17 bases between. The CDR3 spans 15 residues. CDR3 sequence: CASSAGQNLAYGYTF. CDR3 nucleotides: TGCGCCAGCAGCGCCGGACAGAACCTTGCCTATGGCTACACCTTC.

This clonotype was seen at least ten times. This chain uses TRBV7-6 with TRBJ2-3; 8 bases map to TRBD2. The CDR3 spans 15 residues. The V gene end was trimmed by 5 bases and the J gene end by 4 bases; junction bases not matched to a gene: 8. CDR1 is SGHVS and CDR2 is FNYEAQ in the germline V gene. CDR3 DNA sequence: TGTGCCAGCAGCCATAAGCGGGAGTTCGCAGATACGCAGTATTTT. Translated, it gives CASSHKREFADTQYF. The variable domain in full, with the rest retrieved from reference TRBV7-6 and TRBJ2-3, is GAGVSQSPRYKVTKRGQDVALRCDPISGHVSLYWYRQALGQGPEFLTYFNYEAQQDKSGLPNDRFSAERPEGSISTLTIQRTEQRDSAMYRCASSHKREFADTQYFGPGTRLTVL.

This clonotype was seen at least ten times. The chain joins TRBV2 to TRBJ2-6; 11 bases align to TRBD1. J was trimmed by 2 bases and V by 5 bases; bases with no gene match: 8. CDR1 and CDR2 (germline): SNHLY, FYNNEI. The CDR3 contains 18 residues. Here the CDR3 reads CASSSTGTGGTGANVLTF. The CDR3 DNA follows: TGTGCCAGCAGTTCCACGGGGACAGGGGGGACTGGGGCCAACGTCCTGACTTTC.

The chain recombines TRBV5-4 with TRBJ2-3; 8 bases match TRBD2. The CDR3 is made up of 16 amino acids. Losses at the gene ends were 0 bases for V and 2 bases for J; bases not matched to a gene: 5. Per the germline V gene, CDR1 is SGHNT and CDR2 is YYREEE (reference sequence). CDR3: CASSLAGLAHTDTQYF. The CDR3 nucleotides read TGTGCCAGCAGCTTGGCCGGACTAGCCCACACAGATACGCAGTATTTT.

The chain links TRBV28 to TRBJ1-5, with a weak D call TRBD1 (6 bases). V gave up 1 base and J gave up 2 bases, with 15 bases separating them. This CDR3 spans 17 amino acids. Germline lookup yields CDR1 MDHEN and CDR2 SYDVKM. The CDR3 DNA sequence: TGTGCCAGCAGTTTATTCGGGACATCCTACGGCAATCAGCCCCAGCATTTT. Translating gives CASSLFGTSYGNQPQHF.

This clonotype showed up many times. The gene calls are TRBV28 and TRBJ2-7; a weak D match, TRBD1 (5 bases). Trimming took off 3 bases at V and 0 bases at J, with 15 bases between the two ends. This CDR3 is built from 16 residues. The germline V gene encodes CDR1 MDHEN and CDR2 SYDVKM. The DNA for the CDR3 is TGTGCCAGCAGTTTTACCCTAGGGGTGAGCTCCTACGAGCAGTACTTC. Translated: CASSFTLGVSSYEQYF. Filled out from reference TRBV28 and TRBJ2-7, the complete variable domain reads DVKVTQSSRYLVKRTGEKVFLECVQDMDHENMFWYRQDPGLGLRLIYFSYDVKMKEKGDIPEGYSVSREKKERFSLILESASTNQTSMYLCASSFTLGVSSYEQYFGPGTRLTVT.

The chain joins TRBV6-9 to TRBJ2-3, with TRBD2 matching 10 bases. The CDR3 has 17 amino acids. Germline loops: CDR1 MNHGY, CDR2 SVAAGI. The junction had 8 bases not matched to a gene; V was cut back by 3 bases and J by 2 bases. In DNA form, the CDR3 reads TGTGCCAGCAGTTACTTACTACTAGCGGGGTACACAGATACGCAGTATTTT. Its protein is CASSYLLLAGYTDTQYF.

This clonotype has at least ten counts. The rearrangement uses TRBV19 and TRBJ1-1; D is perhaps TRBD1 (6 bases). This CDR3 has 11 residues. Looked up from germline, CDR1 is LNHDA and CDR2 is SQIVND (reference sequence). V was pared by 9 bases and J by 8 bases, with 13 bases between. CDR3 amino acids: CASSLTGEAFF. CDR3 coding DNA: TGTGCCAGCAGCCTCACAGGGGAAGCTTTCTTT.